Presented here are 9 T cell receptor beta chains from one specimen sequenced in a study of B cell selection in AIRE deficiency. Measured with immunoSEQ multiplex PCR; TCRdb has only the in-frame clones, and not every one. The sample records roughly 25,000 clones, almost 98% being singletons. The sorted conventional CD4 T cells were gated as CD4+CD127+. Sample: conventional CD4+ T cells sorted from PBMCs. These TCRs come from a human donor with AIRE deficiency.

The gene calls are TRBV7-2 and TRBJ2-7; D not certain. V shed 5 bases and J shed 6 bases, with 23 bases lying between them. This CDR3 is 16 amino acids long. Germline CDR1 SGHTA, CDR2 FQGNSA. The chain's CDR3 is CASSRALNPPLGEQYF. The CDR3 nucleotides read TGTGCCAGCAGCAGAGCGCTAAACCCCCCCCTTGGCGAGCAGTACTTC. Drawing the rest from reference TRBV7-2 and TRBJ2-7, the complete variable domain is GAGVSQSPSNKVTEKGKDVELRCDPISGHTALYWYRQSLGQGLEFLIYFQGNSAPDKSGLPSDRFSAERTGGSVSTLTIQRTQQEDSAVYLCASSRALNPPLGEQYFGPGTRLTVT.

The chain recombines TRBV11-3 with TRBJ2-7, with D maybe TRBD2 (5 bases). The CDR3 has 13 amino acids. CDR1 is SGHNT, CDR2 YENEEA, per germline. Trimming stripped 5 bases from V and 5 bases from J, with 13 bases between. The DNA for the CDR3 is TGTGCCAGCAGCCCCCGAGGGTTACACGAGCAGTACTTC. It yields the protein CASSPRGLHEQYF.

About this clone itself: The identical CDR3 is also encoded by other nucleotide sequences in the sample. The CDR3 reads CASSLTGAGETQYF. The CDR3 DNA follows: TGTGCCAGCAGCCTGACGGGGGCCGGGGAGACCCAGTACTTC. The J gene is TRBJ2-5, the V gene TRBV7-9, with D possibly called TRBD1 or TRBD2 (6 bases each). There are 14 residues in the CDR3. Germline assignment: CDR1 SEHNR and CDR2 FQNEAQ (reference sequence). V gave up 5 bases and J gave up 5 bases, with 15 bases separating them.

V gene TRBV5-4 combines with J gene TRBJ2-5, with 7 nucleotides matching TRBD2. Trimming removed 4 bases from V and 3 bases from J; junction bases left unmatched: 6. Germline values: CDR1 SGHNT, CDR2 YYREEE (reference sequence). This CDR3 has 14 residues. The CDR3 DNA reads TGTGCCAGCAGCCCCCAGGCGGGAGAAGAGACCCAGTACTTC. This gives the protein CASSPQAGEETQYF.

V and J are TRBV7-9 and TRBJ2-1, with 12 bases aligning to TRBD2. Trimming at V came to 11 bases and at J to 9 bases, leaving 8 bases not matched to a gene. This CDR3 has 13 residues. Germline lookup yields CDR1 SEHNR and CDR2 FQNEAQ (reference sequence). This CDR3 is CAQTSGRVSEQFF. The CDR3 DNA reads as TGTGCCCAGACTAGCGGGAGAGTTAGTGAGCAGTTCTTC.

This clone was recorded once. The chain carries TRBV7-3 and TRBJ2-1, with TRBD2 matching 11 bases. After removal of 5 bases from V and 7 bases from J, the junction contained 13 bases not matched to a gene. Germline CDR1 and CDR2: SGHTA and FQGTGA. The CDR3 length is 17 residues. The DNA of the CDR3 is TGTGCCAGCAGCCCAAGGGTGGGGACTAGCGGCGGGAATGAGCAGTTCTTC. This codes for CASSPRVGTSGGNEQFF.

The V and J genes are TRBV5-1 and TRBJ2-3; 11 nucleotides line up with TRBD2. Germline CDR1 reads SGHRS; CDR2 reads YFSETQ. The ends lost 4 bases at V and 2 bases at J; junction bases unmatched: 9. This CDR3 has 17 amino acids. For the CDR3, the DNA is TGCGCCAGCAGCAAGTTAGCGGGAGGGCCATCCACAGATACGCAGTATTTT. Amino acids: CASSKLAGGPSTDTQYF.

The chain links TRBV19 to TRBJ1-3; D remains ambiguous. V lost 3 bases, J lost 3 bases, and 6 bases lay in between. This CDR3 has 13 amino acids. CDR1 is LNHDA and CDR2 is SQIVND in the germline V gene (reference sequence). DNA of the CDR3: TGTGCCAGTAGTATGGGCGTTGGAAACACCATATATTTT. It codes for CASSMGVGNTIYF.

This clone has a single count. The chain is built from TRBV27 and TRBJ1-3, with D tentatively TRBD1 (5 bases). Deletions cut 4 bases from V and 0 bases from J, with 10 bases between. From germline, CDR1 is MNHEY and CDR2 SMNVEV (reference sequence). This CDR3 has 15 residues. This CDR3 is CASSSDIISGNTIYF. CDR3 coding DNA: TGTGCCAGCAGTTCGGACATTATCTCTGGAAACACCATATATTTT.